Presented here are 9 T cell receptor beta chains from one specimen sequenced in a study of sequential checkpoint blockade in melanoma. Treatment meaning: randomized to nivolumab then ipilimumab (arm A) or the reverse (arm B). Some clones are missing from TCRdb's copy, which holds only in-frame ones; the method was immunoSEQ multiplex PCR. The profile shows 7,000 to 8,500 clones, about 60% of them singletons. The sample consisted of CD8+ T cells sorted from blood (inferred from file names), taken from a patient given nivolumab and ipilimumab in sequence. The receptors shown here come from a human donor with melanoma.

This clone occurred a few times. This rearrangement joins TRBV9 to TRBJ1-1; 9 bases map to TRBD1. The CDR3 is 17 amino acids. V gave up 0 bases and J gave up 5 bases; unmatched junction bases: 11. Germline V gene data show CDR1 as SGDLS and CDR2 as YYNGEE. CDR3 bases: TGTGCCAGCAGCGTAGGGGGACAGGGCTTTCTAGGGACTGAAGCTTTCTTT. It translates to CASSVGGQGFLGTEAFF.

V usage is TRBV11-2 and J usage is TRBJ1-1; the D gene is possibly TRBD1 (5 bases). Trimming stripped 1 base from V and 0 bases from J, with 9 bases between. The CDR3 has 15 amino acids. Germline CDR1 reads SGHAT; CDR2 reads FQNNGV. The CDR3: CASSLVAGMNTEAFF. CDR3 nucleotides: TGTGCCAGCAGCTTAGTAGCAGGGATGAACACTGAAGCTTTCTTT.

The chain is built from TRBV19 and TRBJ1-1; 9 bases match TRBD1. V lost 5 bases, J lost 3 bases, and 7 bases stayed unmatched. The CDR3 covers 15 residues. CDR1 LNHDA and CDR2 SQIVND come from the germline V gene (reference sequence). The CDR3: CASSPRDRVHTEAFF. The CDR3, as DNA: TGTGCCAGTAGTCCCCGGGACAGGGTTCACACTGAAGCTTTCTTT.

The gene calls are TRBV4-1 and TRBJ2-7; 9 nucleotides agree with TRBD1. The CDR3 has 15 amino acids. V was pared by 4 bases and J by 3 bases, with 7 bases of the junction left unmatched. The V gene's germline CDR1 is MGHRA and CDR2 YSYEKL. The CDR3 sequence: CASSLRDREDYEQYF. The CDR3 region has the DNA TGCGCCAGCAGCCTAAGGGACAGGGAGGACTACGAGCAGTACTTC.

This clone was seen a handful of times. The rearrangement links TRBV27 to TRBJ1-2, with 9 bases matching TRBD1. The germline V gene encodes CDR1 MNHEY and CDR2 SMNVEV (reference sequence). This CDR3 is 14 amino acids long. Unmatched junction bases numbered 9, after V lost 5 bases and J lost 8 bases. The CDR3 DNA reads TGTGCCAGCAGTCCGTCCGGGACAGGGTTGGGCTACACCTTC. It yields the protein CASSPSGTGLGYTF.

V and J are TRBV9 and TRBJ2-1; tentative D call: TRBD2 (5 bases). Deletions cut 4 bases from V and 2 bases from J, with 13 bases between. Germline V gene sequence: CDR1 SGDLS, CDR2 YYNGEE. This CDR3 is built from 15 residues. Here the CDR3 DNA reads TGTGCCAGCAGCAAAGAGGGCCCCCCCTACAATGAGCAGTTCTTC. Protein sequence: CASSKEGPPYNEQFF.

The chain uses TRBV7-9 and TRBJ1-2; 8 bases are shared with TRBD1. CDR1 and CDR2 from the germline V gene are SEHNR and FQNEAQ (reference sequence). The V segment lost 5 bases and the J segment 6 bases; nucleotides outside the gene matches: 5. The CDR3 covers 13 residues. The CDR3 region is CASSPSDRDGYTF. Written as DNA, the CDR3 is TGTGCCAGCAGCCCTTCGGACAGGGATGGCTACACCTTC.

V gene TRBV14 combines with J gene TRBJ1-5; tentatively, D is TRBD1 (6 bases). The germline V and J ends were trimmed by 3 bases and 4 bases, with 10 bases remaining between them. The CDR3 loop spans 14 amino acids. Looked up from germline, CDR1 is SGHDN and CDR2 is FVKESK. The CDR3 here is CASSHQGKNQPQHF. The CDR3 nucleotides are TGTGCCAGCAGCCATCAGGGGAAAAATCAGCCCCAGCATTTT.

This chain connects TRBV11-2 to TRBJ2-7; no definite D call. Germline loops: CDR1 SGHAT, CDR2 FQNNGV. Trimming left V 8 bases short and J 4 bases short, with 12 bases between. The CDR3 has 12 residues. For the CDR3, the DNA is TGTGCCAGCCTGGGTCTGGAGTACGAGCAGTACTTC. It yields the protein CASLGLEYEQYF.